The 19 T cell receptor beta chains reported below all come from one sample, sequenced in a study of cytomegalovirus exposure and HLA in healthy donors. It was with 60 Vbeta and 13 Jbeta primers that the PCR ran. The data were produced by immunoSEQ multiplex PCR, yet TCRdb's version contains in-frame clones alone and is incomplete. The data show 120,000 or so clones, approximately 69% seen once. Sequenced material: PBMCs. These receptors all stem from a man aged 35-49 years in good health and CMV-seropositive.

The chain has TRBV28 and TRBJ1-5; TRBD1 matches at 7 bases. With 7 bases clipped from V and 0 bases from J, the junction kept 21 bases outside the gene matches. The CDR3 spans 20 residues. Germline lookup yields CDR1 MDHEN and CDR2 SYDVKM. The CDR3 DNA follows: TGTGCCAGCACCTACTCGAGGGACAGTCCGTCTGTTAATAGCAATCAGCCCCAGCATTTT. Its translation is CASTYSRDSPSVNSNQPQHF.

The chain uses TRBV7-9 and TRBJ2-7; weak D call: TRBD2 (5 bases). Germline V lookup: CDR1 SEHNR, CDR2 FQNEAQ (reference sequence). Trimming left V 1 base short and J 4 bases short, with 11 bases between. This CDR3 spans 14 amino acids. The CDR3 DNA is TGTGCCAGCAGCTTAGACGGGATTACGTACGAGCAGTACTTC. As protein: CASSLDGITYEQYF.

The gene calls are TRBV28 and TRBJ2-5; 8 bases line up with TRBD1. CDR1 is MDHEN, CDR2 SYDVKM, per germline. V trimming: 6 bases; J trimming: 5 bases; junction bases outside the gene matches: 8. The CDR3 covers 14 residues. The CDR3 DNA follows: TGTGCCAGCAGACAAACAGGGGGTGGGGAGACCCAGTACTTC. Amino acids: CASRQTGGGETQYF.

In regard to this clone: One end of the junction is discordant with germline, which a read error may explain. This rearrangement joins TRBV7-2 to TRBJ2-7, with 11 nucleotides matching TRBD2. The CDR3 extends over 12 amino acids. Germline V lookup: CDR1 SGHTA, CDR2 FQGNSA. This CDR3 is CASSLGLAGISF. DNA for the CDR3: TGTGCCAGCAGCTTAGGACTAGCGGGAATCTCCTTC. Drawing the rest from reference TRBV7-2 and TRBJ2-7, the complete variable domain is GAGVSQSPSNKVTEKGKDVELRCDPISGHTALYWYRQSLGQGLEFLIYFQGNSAPDKSGLPSDRFSAERTGGSVSTLTIQRTQQEDSAVYLCASSLGLAGISFGPGTRLTVT.

This chain links TRBV7-2 with TRBJ2-3; 7 bases are shared with TRBD2. The CDR3 loop spans 19 amino acids. Trimming at V came to 2 bases and at J to 0 bases, leaving 14 bases not matched to a gene. Germline V gives CDR1 SGHTA, CDR2 FQGNSA. CDR3 bases: TGTGCCAGCAGCTTACCCTTGAATATGGCGGGAGCTAGCACAGATACGCAGTATTTT. Translating it yields CASSLPLNMAGASTDTQYF.

The chain links TRBV30 to TRBJ1-1, with D possibly being TRBD1 (6 bases). CDR3 length equals 13 residues. V was cut by 4 bases and J by 5 bases, with 14 bases left in between. CDR1 is GTSNPN, CDR2 SVGIG, per germline (reference sequence). CDR3 bases: TGTGCCTGGAATCGGGGGGCGGGAACTGAAGCTTTCTTT. Translated, it gives CAWNRGAGTEAFF.

In this sample, this clone turned up a few times. This sequence joins TRBV7-3 and TRBJ1-2, with 7 bases fitting TRBD1. Germline V gene sequence: CDR1 SGHTA, CDR2 FQGTGA. V was clipped by 5 bases and J by 7 bases; unmatched bases: 10. This CDR3 comprises 14 residues. Here the CDR3 DNA reads TGTGCCAGCAGCCTCGACAGGGCCGGGGCTGGCTACACCTTC. Translated: CASSLDRAGAGYTF.

The rearrangement joins TRBV30 to TRBJ1-2; D is possibly TRBD1 (5 bases). The germline V and J ends were trimmed by 5 bases and 7 bases, with 14 bases remaining between them. Germline assignment: CDR1 GTSNPN and CDR2 SVGIG (reference sequence). This CDR3 has 12 amino acids. This CDR3 is CAWHGTARGYTF. The CDR3 nucleotides are TGTGCCTGGCATGGGACTGCTCGTGGCTACACCTTC.

The V gene is TRBV15, the J gene TRBJ1-3; no firm D call. There are 15 residues in the CDR3. Trimming pared 0 bases from V and 0 bases from J, leaving 6 bases between. Germline V gene data show CDR1 as LNHNV and CDR2 as YYDKDF (reference sequence). As DNA, the CDR3 is TGTGCCACCAGCAGAGACGGGAGCTCTGGAAACACCATATATTTT. It codes for CATSRDGSSGNTIYF.

V and J are TRBV7-2 and TRBJ2-1; the match to TRBD1 covers 8 bases. The V gene end was trimmed by 5 bases and the J gene end by 8 bases; junction bases not matched to a gene: 14. The CDR3 contains 16 residues. CDR1 is SGHTA and CDR2 is FQGNSA in the germline V gene. CDR3: CASSPWGRTGLDEQFF. CDR3 nucleotides: TGTGCCAGCAGCCCATGGGGTCGGACAGGGCTCGATGAGCAGTTCTTC.

The V call is TRBV6-1, the J call TRBJ2-7, with D uncertain. Trimming took 3 bases from V and 9 from J, leaving 12 bases between them. Germline V lookup: CDR1 MNHNS, CDR2 SASEGT. This CDR3 has 12 residues. The CDR3 spells CASSEASRGQYF. CDR3 bases: TGTGCCAGCAGTGAGGCTTCCAGAGGGCAGTACTTC.

This clone turned up a few times. This chain links TRBV11-2 with TRBJ2-1; TRBD1 matches at 8 bases. V shed 6 bases and J 8 bases; nucleotides not matched to a gene: 9. The CDR3 covers 14 residues. CDR1 is SGHAT and CDR2 is FQNNGV in the germline V gene. CDR3 protein: CASSKWTGQDEQFF. For the CDR3, the DNA is TGTGCCAGCAGTAAGTGGACAGGGCAAGATGAGCAGTTCTTC.

The genes are TRBV29-1 and TRBJ1-1, with D perhaps TRBD1 (5 bases). V was cut by 3 bases and J by 2 bases, with 13 bases left in between. Germline V gene data show CDR1 as SQVTM and CDR2 as ANQGSEA. There are 14 residues in the CDR3. CDR3 sequence reads: CSVDFKGPNTEAFF. CDR3 nucleotide sequence: TGCAGCGTTGACTTTAAGGGGCCCAACACTGAAGCTTTCTTT.

This chain uses TRBV7-2 with TRBJ2-7; TRBD2 aligns across 12 bases. V lost 3 bases to trimming and J lost 1 base; unmatched junction nucleotides: 4. The CDR3 loop spans 16 amino acids. Germline CDR1 and CDR2: SGHTA and FQGNSA. CDR3 in DNA: TGTGCCAGCAGCTTGCCTAGCGGGAGGGTGTCCTACGAGCAGTACTTC. This translates into CASSLPSGRVSYEQYF.

The chain is built from TRBV15 and TRBJ2-1, with a weak D call TRBD1 (6 bases). Germline V gene sequence: CDR1 LNHNV, CDR2 YYDKDF (reference sequence). CDR3 length: 15 residues. The V and J ends lost 3 bases and 6 bases respectively, with 15 bases between them. The CDR3 sequence is CATSRRTVGSNEQFF. The CDR3, as DNA: TGTGCCACCAGCAGGCGGACAGTTGGTTCCAATGAGCAGTTCTTC.

This chain joins TRBV12-5 and TRBJ2-4; 12 positions agree with TRBD1. This CDR3 spans 17 amino acids. Germline V lookup: CDR1 LGHNT, CDR2 FRNRAP. Trimming at V came to 0 bases and at J to 5 bases, leaving 5 bases not matched to a gene. DNA of the CDR3: TGTGCTAGTGGTTTGGTAAGGGGACAGGGGGCCGAAAACATTCAGTACTTC. Its translation is CASGLVRGQGAENIQYF.

The rearrangement uses TRBV2 and TRBJ1-2, with 8 bases aligning to TRBD1. Germline lookup yields CDR1 SNHLY and CDR2 FYNNEI. The CDR3 runs 13 residues. V lost 9 bases to trimming and J lost 4 bases; unmatched junction nucleotides: 7. The CDR3 here is CASRPGQVYGYTF. CDR3 sequence (DNA): TGTGCCAGTCGACCGGGACAGGTCTATGGCTACACCTTC.

V and J are TRBV11-3 and TRBJ2-5; 10 bases are shared with TRBD1. V shed 5 bases, J shed 5 bases, and the junction held 8 bases outside the gene matches. The CDR3 consists of 15 residues. The germline CDR1 and CDR2 sequences are SGHNT and YENEEA. The CDR3 spells CASSPGQGGEETQYF. The CDR3 DNA reads TGTGCCAGCAGCCCTGGACAGGGGGGGGAGGAGACCCAGTACTTC.

V gene TRBV6-5 combines with J gene TRBJ1-2; possibly TRBD1 for D (6 bases). This CDR3 is built from 15 residues. Trimming pared 7 bases from V and 0 bases from J, leaving 15 bases between. Germline loops: CDR1 MNHEY, CDR2 SVGAGI. The CDR3 spells CASTKQGLANYGYTF. In DNA, the CDR3 is TGTGCCAGCACTAAACAGGGCCTAGCTAACTATGGCTACACCTTC.